Shown below are 26 T cell receptor beta chains from a single sample sequenced in a study of T cell repertoires in cytomegalovirus infection. TCRdb re-analysed the reads in MiXCR, keeping a single row per CDR3 protein. In the table there are roughly 860,000 distinct CDR3 sequences, approximately 32% of which are singletons. Antigens for these TCRs are unknown. Here the sequenced sample was cultured CD8+ T cells from PBMCs, taken from culture after CMV antigen stimulation. These receptor sequences come from a human donor in good health (CMV status not recorded). Some clones in this sample may be carry-over from other donors' samples.

The chain recombines TRBV27 with TRBJ2-7; 8 positions match TRBD2. CDR1 and CDR2 (germline): MNHEY, SMNVEV (reference sequence). This CDR3 is 14 amino acids long. V lost 1 base and J lost 7; bases outside the gene matches: 6. The CDR3 spells CASSLYGGAGEQYV. CDR3 nucleotides: TGTGCCAGCAGTTTATACGGGGGGGCGGGGGAGCAGTACGTC.

The rearrangement joins TRBV5-6 to TRBJ1-2; no clear D. Trimming cost V 2 bases and J 5 bases, with 19 bases left between them. This CDR3 spans 16 amino acids. Germline values: CDR1 SGHDT, CDR2 YYEEEE. The CDR3 is CASSFPQARNWYGYTF. For the CDR3, the DNA is TGTGCCAGCAGCTTCCCGCAGGCACGAAATTGGTATGGCTACACCTTC.

As for this clonotype: Compared with germline, one end of the junction differs, possibly owing to a read error. The chain is built from TRBV7-6 and TRBJ2-2; the match to TRBD2 covers 13 bases. CDR3 length: 17 residues. CDR1 SGHVS and CDR2 FNYEAQ come from the germline V gene. CDR3 DNA: TGTGCTAGCAGTCGACCTACTAGCGGGGGGGGATCCGGGGAGCTGTTTTTT. This translates into CASSRPTSGGGSGELFF.

This clonotype was counted at least ten times. The V call is TRBV7-8, the J call TRBJ2-1; 7 nucleotides line up with TRBD2. The germline gives CDR1 SGHVS, CDR2 FQNEAQ. The CDR3 consists of 15 residues. The trim removed 0 bases at V and 4 bases at J, leaving 3 bases unmatched. The CDR3 DNA is TGTGCCAGCAGCTTAGCGCGCGGGGGATACAATGAGCAGTTCTTC. Its protein is CASSLARGGYNEQFF.

This clonotype came up a few times. The J gene is TRBJ1-1, the V gene TRBV24-1; no definite D call. V dropped 6 bases and J dropped 4 bases, with 14 bases sitting between them. Germline V CDR1 and CDR2: KGHDR, SFDVKD. This CDR3 is built from 14 residues. As DNA, the CDR3 is TGTGCCACCAGTCATGATGGGCGCGGCACTGAAGCTTTCTTT. Translating gives CATSHDGRGTEAFF.

This clonotype was counted between two and nine times. J is TRBJ2-5 and V is TRBV5-1; D remains unclear. The CDR3 is 17 amino acids. Per the germline V gene, CDR1 is SGHRS and CDR2 is YFSETQ. Trimming removed 3 bases at V and 4 bases at J, with 22 bases between. The CDR3 DNA reads as TGCGCCAGCAGCTCGCGGCTGGGCCACCTTGCCCCAGAGACCCAGTACTTC. Its protein product is CASSSRLGHLAPETQYF.

This clonotype appeared many times. This chain uses TRBV12-3 or TRBV12-4 with TRBJ1-2; D is ambiguous. V lost 4 bases to trimming and J lost 5 bases, with 17 bases between them. This CDR3 is 15 amino acids long. CDR3 in amino acids: CASSYGRPRVYGYTF. DNA of the CDR3: TGTGCCAGCAGTTACGGCAGGCCGCGGGTTTATGGCTACACCTTC.

The gene calls are TRBV5-6 and TRBJ1-6; D is perhaps TRBD1 (5 bases). V was trimmed by 4 bases and J by 8 bases, leaving 19 bases between them. CDR1 SGHDT and CDR2 YYEEEE come from the germline V gene. There are 16 residues in the CDR3. The CDR3 DNA sequence: TGTGCCAGCAGCGTGTATGGGGACCAAGTCGATTCACCCCTCCACTTT. Encoded protein: CASSVYGDQVDSPLHF.

The V and J genes are TRBV25-1 and TRBJ1-2; possible D gene TRBD1, 6 bases. CDR1 MGHDK and CDR2 SYGVNS come from the germline V gene. The CDR3 runs to 14 residues. V was shortened by 7 bases and J by 2 bases, with 14 bases between the two germline ends. In nucleotides, the CDR3 is TGTGCCAGCATAGACGACAGGACGAACTATGGCTACACCTTC. Translation gives CASIDDRTNYGYTF.

This clonotype showed up just a few times. The chain joins TRBV19 to TRBJ1-1; tentative D call: TRBD1 (6 bases). Trimming removed 1 base at V and 3 bases at J, with 24 bases between. CDR3 length: 19 amino acids. CDR1 is LNHDA, CDR2 SQIVND, per germline (reference sequence). The CDR3 protein is CASSIAPPRGKQLDTEAFF. CDR3 DNA sequence: TGTGCCAGTAGTATAGCCCCCCCCAGGGGTAAACAATTGGACACTGAAGCTTTCTTT.

In this sample, this clonotype turned up a few times. The chain recombines TRBV5-8 with TRBJ1-2, with D perhaps TRBD1 (5 bases). V gave up 7 bases and J gave up 4 bases, with 20 bases separating them. The CDR3 covers 15 residues. Germline CDR1 and CDR2: SGHTS and YDEGEE. CDR3 region: CASLTSDRKFYGYTF. The CDR3 DNA sequence: TGTGCCAGCCTGACTTCCGACAGAAAATTCTATGGCTACACCTTC.

The table lists this clonotype with many counts. The chain combines TRBV10-3 with TRBJ1-1, with 10 bases fitting TRBD1. From germline, CDR1 is ENHRY and CDR2 SYGVKD. V gave up 10 bases and J gave up 4 bases; unmatched junction bases: 3. This CDR3 region has 12 residues. CDR3 amino acids: CATRTGGTEAFF. The CDR3, as DNA: TGTGCCACCAGGACAGGGGGCACTGAAGCTTTCTTT.

The chain has TRBV24-1 and TRBJ1-5; possible D gene TRBD1, 6 bases. This CDR3 contains 13 residues. Germline lookup yields CDR1 KGHDR and CDR2 SFDVKD. V was shortened by 9 bases and J by 2 bases, with 10 bases between the two germline ends. The CDR3 protein is CATFRQGNQPQHF. The CDR3, as DNA: TGTGCCACCTTTAGACAGGGCAATCAGCCCCAGCATTTT.

At least ten counts were recorded for this clonotype. The chain has TRBV7-6 and TRBJ2-7; TRBD1 agrees at 9 bases. The V and J ends lost 5 bases and 4 bases, in that order; junction bases with no gene match: 6. The germline V gene encodes CDR1 SGHVS and CDR2 FNYEAQ. The CDR3 loop spans 14 amino acids. The CDR3 sequence: CASSLGQGLYEQYF. For the CDR3, the DNA is TGTGCCAGCAGCCTGGGACAGGGTCTATACGAGCAGTACTTC.

This clonotype was picked up a small number of times. CDR3 nucleotide sequence: TGCGCCAGCAGCCACCTAATGTCGCTCACAGATTATAATGAAAAACTGTTTTTT. Translation: CASSHLMSLTDYNEKLFF. V usage is TRBV4-1 and J usage is TRBJ1-4; D remains unclear. From germline, CDR1 is MGHRA and CDR2 YSYEKL. This CDR3 is built from 18 residues. V was trimmed by 3 bases and J by 4 bases, leaving 21 bases between them.

This clonotype came up a few times. The chain links TRBV27 to TRBJ1-1; D is perhaps TRBD1 (6 bases). Trimming cost V 6 bases and J 1 base, with 12 bases left between them. CDR1 is MNHEY and CDR2 is SMNVEV in the germline V gene (reference sequence). The CDR3 covers 14 residues. CDR3 sequence reads: CASRAGVSNTEAFF. The CDR3 DNA is TGTGCCAGCAGGGCAGGGGTCTCGAACACTGAAGCTTTCTTT.

This clonotype was observed a handful of times. The V call is TRBV6-5, the J call TRBJ2-2; D not resolved. Germline assignment: CDR1 MNHEY and CDR2 SVGAGI. Trimming pared 4 bases from V and 3 bases from J, leaving 9 bases between. The CDR3 has 14 residues. The CDR3 here is CASSFDVDTGELFF. The CDR3 nucleotides read TGTGCCAGCAGTTTCGATGTAGACACCGGGGAGCTGTTTTTT.

V usage is TRBV12-3 or TRBV12-4 and J usage is TRBJ1-5; weak D call: TRBD1 (5 bases). V shed 3 bases and J shed 4 bases, with 13 bases lying between them. The CDR3 sequence is 15 residues long. CDR3 in DNA: TGTGCCAGCAGTTTTGGGCAGGGTCAAAATCAGCCCCAGCATTTT. It encodes CASSFGQGQNQPQHF.

The chain recombines TRBV4-1 with TRBJ1-1; D unclear. Trimming took off 0 bases at V and 3 bases at J, with 11 bases between the two ends. This CDR3 has 15 amino acids. Germline loops: CDR1 MGHRA, CDR2 YSYEKL. The CDR3 DNA is TGCGCCAGCAGCCAAGATCAGCCAAAGTACACTGAAGCTTTCTTT. Encoded protein: CASSQDQPKYTEAFF.

The chain joins TRBV9 to TRBJ2-5; D gene uncertain. CDR1 and CDR2 from the germline V gene are SGDLS and YYNGEE. V lost 2 bases, J lost 4 bases, and 12 bases lay in between. The CDR3 contains 14 residues. The CDR3 coding sequence is TGTGCCAGCAGCGTCGGCAGCCTACCAGAGACCCAGTACTTC. This codes for CASSVGSLPETQYF.

The chain joins TRBV4-1 to TRBJ2-5; tentatively, D is TRBD1 (6 bases). The V gene's germline CDR1 is MGHRA and CDR2 YSYEKL. V lost 4 bases, J lost 4 bases, and 10 bases lay in between. This CDR3 has 13 amino acids. Here the CDR3 reads CASSPRGIETQYF. The DNA for the CDR3 is TGCGCCAGCAGCCCTAGGGGGATAGAGACCCAGTACTTC.

The V gene is TRBV12-3 or TRBV12-4, the J gene TRBJ1-4; 8 bases map to TRBD1. CDR3 length: 13 residues. V lost 10 bases, J lost 3 bases, and 4 bases stayed unmatched. CDR3 bases: TGTGCCACGCAGGGGGCCCCTAATGAAAAACTGTTTTTT. Its translation is CATQGAPNEKLFF.

This rearrangement joins TRBV15 to TRBJ2-1, with D possibly called TRBD1 or TRBD2 (6 bases each). This CDR3 is 13 amino acids long. Trimming took off 6 bases at V and 7 bases at J, with 13 bases between the two ends. CDR1 and CDR2 from the germline V gene are LNHNV and YYDKDF (reference sequence). This CDR3 reads CATRSQGGNEQFF. DNA of the CDR3: TGTGCCACCAGGTCACAGGGAGGAAATGAGCAGTTCTTC.

The chain employs TRBV12-3 or TRBV12-4 and TRBJ2-5; 15 positions agree with TRBD2. The CDR3 sequence is 17 residues long. The ends lost 10 bases at V and 0 bases at J; junction bases unmatched: 9. The CDR3 coding sequence is TGTGCCAACAGGGGACTAGCGGGGGGCGGTCACCAAGAGACCCAGTACTTC. Translating it yields CANRGLAGGGHQETQYF.

In its sample, this clonotype was seen a few times. The chain's CDR3 is CASSQPSTDTQYF. CDR3 DNA: TGTGCCAGCAGCCAGCCAAGCACAGATACGCAGTATTTT. The V and J genes are TRBV3-1 and TRBJ2-3; unclear D gene. The CDR3 consists of 13 residues. V lost 3 bases to trimming and J lost 0 bases, with 4 bases between them. CDR1 and CDR2 (germline): LGHDT, YNNKEL (reference sequence).

Comment on this clonotype: Being one base from a much bigger clone, this may be a read error. CDR3 DNA: TGTGCCAGCAGCCCAAGAGCTAGCGGGGTATACACAGATACGCAGCATTTT. This encodes CASSPRASGVYTDTQHF. This chain links TRBV7-4 with TRBJ2-3; D unclear. The end of the DNA is better explained by TRBJ1-5, so the J call may be wrong. Looked up from germline, CDR1 is SGHVT and CDR2 is SQSDAQ. The CDR3 consists of 17 residues.